The entry below gives a single T cell receptor beta chain sequence along with its context. Per the study methods: Estimated nucleated cell counts came from reference gene primer amplification. Sequencing was performed with immunoSEQ multiplex PCR; in TCRdb, only in-frame clones are kept and a portion is missing. The V and J calls and clone size are taken from that table; D and trimming were inferred from the DNA. The data hold 150,000 or so clones, with around 81% observed a single time. The data originate from a study of blood T cell repertoires in COVID-19. Study background: Collection of acute and convalescent COVID-19 samples took place in the United States, Italy and Spain. The analysed material was cDNA or gDNA that came from T cells, B-cell-depleted T cells, or PBMCs.

This receptor was taken from a human donor with acute or convalescent COVID-19. The donor label of this sample is uncertain. Material for sequencing was peripheral blood.

For the CDR3, the DNA is TGTGCCATCAGTGACTCAGTTTCTAACTATGGCTACACCTTC. This gives the protein CAISDSVSNYGYTF. The chain is built from TRBV10-3 and TRBJ1-2, with D unclear. The V gene lost 3 bases and the J gene lost 0 bases, with 8 bases spanning the gap. CDR1 and CDR2 from the germline V gene are ENHRY and SYGVKD. The CDR3 length is 14 residues.